The next 9 T cell receptor beta chains were all read from a single sample in a study of vaccination effects on CD4 cells after COVID-19. Here immunoSEQ multiplex PCR was the method, and the copy in TCRdb shows in-frame clones only, minus some. The table includes some 56,000 clones, about 77% detected once. What these receptors recognize is not known. Before sequencing, viral peptide pools were used by the ViraFEST assay to expand antigen-specific CD4+ T cells. Scientists isolated CD4+ T cells after a roughly 9-day culture period ended. SARS-CoV-2 infected the person between March and December 2020, as confirmed by PCR. Source: CD4+ T cells from PBMCs cultured with HIV peptides, taken before COVID-19 vaccination. The subset is: HIV-1 Nef peptide pool negative control/reference culture. The receptors stem from a human donor who had a prior SARS-CoV-2 infection.

The chain couples TRBV5-4 to TRBJ2-1; 7 nucleotides match TRBD2. This CDR3 has 16 amino acids. With 0 bases clipped from V and 1 base from J, the junction kept 4 bases outside the gene matches. Germline V gene lookup returns CDR1 SGHNT and CDR2 YYREEE (reference sequence). The DNA for the CDR3 is TGTGCCAGCAGCTTGGGTGGCGGGGGTTCCTACAATGAGCAGTTCTTC. Translation gives CASSLGGGGSYNEQFF.

This clone was seen only a few times. Here the CDR3 DNA reads TGTGCCAGCAGCCCTGGACAGGGTAGGACCGGCTACACCTTC. Its translation: CASSPGQGRTGYTF. The genes are TRBV11-3 and TRBJ1-2, with TRBD1 matching over 8 bases. CDR1 and CDR2 (germline): SGHNT, YENEEA. This CDR3 contains 14 residues. V dropped 5 bases and J dropped 8; count of bases not matched to a gene: 10.

The V and J genes are TRBV5-1 and TRBJ2-2; 12 bases fit TRBD2. The CDR3 has 16 residues. Germline V CDR1 and CDR2: SGHRS, YFSETQ. V shed 4 bases and J 3 bases; nucleotides not matched to a gene: 4. CDR3 in amino acids: CASSIRTSGDTGELFF. The CDR3, as DNA: TGCGCCAGCAGCATCAGGACTAGCGGGGACACCGGGGAGCTGTTTTTT.

CDR3 sequence (DNA): TGTGCCAGCAGTGAAGGAGACAACTGGGGGGTCACTGAAGCTTTCTTT. Amino acids: CASSEGDNWGVTEAFF. The gene calls are TRBV2 and TRBJ1-1; a possible D gene is TRBD1 (5 bases). Germline lookup yields CDR1 SNHLY and CDR2 FYNNEI. This CDR3 region has 16 residues. V lost 1 base and J lost 4, with 16 bases in between.

The chain joins TRBV19 to TRBJ2-5; TRBD1 matches 7 bases. This CDR3 contains 14 residues. With V trimmed by 7 bases and J by 0 bases, 5 bases remained unmatched. Germline V gene sequence: CDR1 LNHDA, CDR2 SQIVND (reference sequence). The DNA of the CDR3 is TGTGCCAGTAAGGGACAGCCGTACCAAGAGACCCAGTACTTC. Translating gives CASKGQPYQETQYF.

The genes are TRBV6-1 and TRBJ1-6; the D is unclear. The CDR3 totals 14 residues. Trimming removed 0 bases at V and 7 bases at J, with 7 bases between. The germline V gene encodes CDR1 MNHNS and CDR2 SASEGT. This chain's CDR3 is CASSEASWNSPLHF. CDR3 in DNA: TGTGCCAGCAGTGAAGCCTCGTGGAATTCACCCCTCCACTTT.

This chain joins TRBV19 and TRBJ1-2; tentatively, D is TRBD1 (6 bases). The CDR3 consists of 13 residues. From germline, CDR1 is LNHDA and CDR2 SQIVND (reference sequence). The V end lost 6 bases, the J end lost 7 bases, and 15 bases lay between the germline ends. The CDR3, as DNA: TGTGCCAGTAGAGAAAGGGGGGTGGTTGGCTACACCTTC. Amino acids: CASRERGVVGYTF. The complete variable domain, with remaining parts taken from reference TRBV19 and TRBJ1-2, reads DGGITQSPKYLFRKEGQNVTLSCEQNLNHDAMYWYRQDPGQGLRLIYYSQIVNDFQKGDIAEGYSVSREKKESFPLTVTSAQKNPTAFYLCASRERGVVGYTFGSGTRLTVV.

J is TRBJ1-2 and V is TRBV10-2; D is possibly TRBD1 (5 bases). Germline V gives CDR1 WSHSY, CDR2 SAAADI. The CDR3 has 12 residues. This CDR3 reads CATQGPNYGYTF. The CDR3 coding sequence is TGCGCAACGCAGGGTCCCAACTATGGCTACACCTTC.

This clone was seen more than once but under ten times. J is TRBJ2-7 and V is TRBV9; D is possibly TRBD1 (5 bases). Germline V CDR1 and CDR2: SGDLS, YYNGEE. Trimming took 3 bases from V and 4 from J, leaving 17 bases between them. The CDR3 length is 15 residues. CDR3 coding DNA: TGTGCCAGCAGCGCTCGCCCTTCCAGGGATTACGAGCAGTACTTC. It specifies CASSARPSRDYEQYF.